A selection of T cell receptor beta chains follows, all from one sample in a study of early T cells in non-severe SARS-CoV-2 infection. TCRdb re-derived calls from the 5' RACE reads in MiXCR, one entry per CDR3 protein. The sample yields about 34,000 distinct CDR3 sequences, 5% to 6.5% seen once. The sequencing input was whole blood. The receptors here all came from an adult who was a healthcare worker with PCR-confirmed SARS-CoV-2 infection or an uninfected control (not recorded which). The CDR3 runs from the conserved cysteine through the conserved F or W. Each record gives: V gene, clone size, J gene, D gene, CDR3 protein, CDR3 DNA. D genes are given only for firm matches. For some rows the clone size is stated as once, few or many, or as a class when expanded; others skip it.

TRBV2	medium-sized	TRBJ1-5	.	CASSDPRGRQPQHF	TGTGCCAGCAGTGATCCCAGGGGACGACAGCCCCAGCATTTT
TRBV20-1	many	TRBJ2-1	TRBD2	CSARDGTSGGRPYNEQFF	TGCAGTGCTAGAGATGGGACTAGCGGGGGGAGACCATACAATGAGCAGTTCTTC
TRBV12-3/TRBV12-4	many	TRBJ1-2	.	CASSFGDRRSVGYTF	TGTGCCAGCAGTTTTGGAGACAGGAGGAGTGTTGGCTACACCTTC
TRBV20-1	many	TRBJ1-2	.	CSARSGTNYGYTF	TGCAGTGCTAGATCCGGGACTAACTATGGCTACACCTTC
TRBV6-2/TRBV6-3	many	TRBJ2-6	TRBD2	CASDPSGGTGANVLTF	TGTGCCAGCGACCCTAGCGGGGGGACTGGGGCCAACGTCCTGACTTTC
TRBV6-5	few	TRBJ2-3	TRBD2	CASRRAGEPVTDTQYF	TGTGCCAGCAGACGCGCGGGGGAACCCGTCACAGATACGCAGTATTTT
TRBV28	many	TRBJ2-7	TRBD2	CASGRGIYEQYF	TGTGCCAGCGGGCGGGGGATTTACGAGCAGTACTTC
TRBV9	.	TRBJ1-1	.	CASSGETSMNTEAFF	TGTGCCAGCAGCGGAGAGACAAGCATGAACACTGAAGCTTTCTTT
TRBV20-1	many	TRBJ2-4	.	CSARARASKNIQYF	TGCAGTGCTAGAGCCAGGGCGTCCAAAAACATTCAGTACTTC
TRBV4-3	.	TRBJ1-3	.	CASSQGPGAEGNTIYF	TGCGCCAGCAGCCAAGGGCCGGGGGCAGAAGGAAACACCATATATTTT
TRBV28	many	TRBJ1-6	.	CASSSPGRNSPLHF	TGTGCCAGCAGTTCTCCGGGGAGAAATTCACCCCTCCACTTT
TRBV24-1	many	TRBJ1-2	TRBD1	CATWTGGKGYTF	TGTGCCACTTGGACAGGGGGCAAGGGCTACACCTTC
TRBV25-1	many	TRBJ1-6	.	CASSEPTGSYNSPLHF	TGTGCCAGCAGTGAACCCACTGGCTCCTATAATTCACCCCTCCACTTT
TRBV27	many	TRBJ1-2	TRBD1	CASSFGTGYGYTF	TGTGCCAGCAGTTTTGGGACAGGGTATGGCTACACCTTC
TRBV20-1	many	TRBJ2-1	TRBD2	CSATLAGGYNEQFF	TGCAGTGCTACACTAGCGGGGGGCTACAATGAGCAGTTCTTC
TRBV12-3/TRBV12-4	many	TRBJ2-1	.	CASSFGGSDNEQFF	TGTGCCAGCAGTTTCGGGGGATCGGACAATGAGCAGTTCTTC
TRBV24-1	many	TRBJ1-3	.	CATSDATGNTIYF	TGTGCCACCAGTGATGCGACTGGAAACACCATATATTTT
TRBV9	many	TRBJ2-1	TRBD2	CASSSTGLAVSYNEQFF	TGTGCCAGCAGCTCGACCGGACTAGCGGTCTCCTACAATGAGCAGTTCTTC
TRBV20-1	many	TRBJ2-7	TRBD2	CSARRSGGTYEQYF	TGCAGTGCTAGGCGTAGCGGGGGAACCTACGAGCAGTACTTC
TRBV28	many	TRBJ2-2	.	CASSLGGANTGELFF	TGTGCCAGCAGTCTAGGGGGGGCGAACACCGGGGAGCTGTTTTTT
TRBV3-1	.	TRBJ1-6	TRBD1	CASSQTSQGANSPLHF	TGTGCCAGCAGCCAAACGTCGCAGGGGGCTAATTCACCCCTCCACTTT
TRBV5-5	many	TRBJ1-5	.	CASSPRQANQPQHF	TGTGCCAGCAGCCCGAGACAGGCCAATCAGCCCCAGCATTTT
TRBV27	many	TRBJ2-7	.	CASSLYATGYEQYF	TGTGCCAGCAGTTTATATGCGACGGGGTACGAGCAGTACTTC